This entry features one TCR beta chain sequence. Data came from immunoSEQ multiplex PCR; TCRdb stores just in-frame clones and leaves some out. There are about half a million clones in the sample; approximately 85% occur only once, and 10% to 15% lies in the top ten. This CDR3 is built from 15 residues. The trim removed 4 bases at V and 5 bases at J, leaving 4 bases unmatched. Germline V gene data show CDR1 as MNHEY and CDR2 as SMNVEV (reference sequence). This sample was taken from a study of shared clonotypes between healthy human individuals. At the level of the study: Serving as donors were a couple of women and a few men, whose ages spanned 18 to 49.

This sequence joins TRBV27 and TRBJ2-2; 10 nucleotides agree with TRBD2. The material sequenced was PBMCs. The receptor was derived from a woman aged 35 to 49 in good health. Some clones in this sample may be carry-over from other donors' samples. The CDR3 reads CASSSYSGRTGELFF. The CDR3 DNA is TGTGCCAGCAGTTCCTATAGCGGGAGGACCGGGGAGCTGTTTTTT.